These 24 T cell receptor beta chains share one sample of origin, sequenced in a study of blood T cell repertoires in COVID-19. TCRdb keeps only in-frame clones here, not all; method: immunoSEQ multiplex PCR. The sample comprises 40,000 to 55,000 clones, around 86% of which are singletons, and over 5% rests with the top ten. What was sequenced was peripheral blood. These receptors were obtained from a man aged 50 or older with active COVID-19.

This sequence joins TRBV12-5 and TRBJ2-7; 8 bases map to TRBD1. CDR1 LGHNT and CDR2 FRNRAP come from the germline V gene. The CDR3 runs to 14 residues. V dropped 7 bases and J dropped 5; count of bases not matched to a gene: 10. In DNA form, the CDR3 reads TGTGCTAGTGCCCACATCGGGACAGGTGACGAGCAGTACTTC. Its protein is CASAHIGTGDEQYF. The complete variable domain, with remaining parts taken from reference TRBV12-5 and TRBJ2-7, reads DARVTQTPRHKVTEMGQEVTMRCQPILGHNTVFWYRQTMMQGLELLAYFRNRAPLDDSGMPKDRFSAEMPDATLATLKIQPSEPRDSAVYFCASAHIGTGDEQYFGPGTRLTVT.

The V call is TRBV5-1, the J call TRBJ2-2; 12 bases are a match to TRBD2. Germline CDR1 is SGHRS and CDR2 is YFSETQ. CDR3 length: 20 residues. J gave up 1 base and V 1 base, and 11 bases lay outside the gene matches. CDR3 coding DNA: TGCGCCAGCAGCTTGACAGGACTAGCGGGATGGGGGCAGAACACCGGGGAGCTGTTTTTT. Its translation: CASSLTGLAGWGQNTGELFF.

The chain is built from TRBV5-4 and TRBJ2-1, with TRBD2 matching 10 bases. There are 16 residues in the CDR3. CDR1 and CDR2 (germline): SGHNT, YYREEE (reference sequence). Trimming cost V 3 bases and J 2 bases; bases outside gene matches: 5. Here the CDR3 reads CASSSASGSTYNEQFF. The CDR3 coding sequence is TGTGCCAGCAGCTCGGCTAGCGGGAGCACCTACAATGAGCAGTTCTTC.

The gene calls are TRBV7-9 and TRBJ2-2, with a weak D call TRBD1 (6 bases). The germline gives CDR1 SEHNR, CDR2 FQNEAQ (reference sequence). V was trimmed by 2 bases and J by 4 bases, leaving 14 bases between them. The CDR3 is 16 amino acids. CDR3 protein: CASSLTGNVVTGELFF. CDR3 nucleotide sequence: TGTGCCAGCAGCTTAACAGGGAATGTCGTCACCGGGGAGCTGTTTTTT.

This clone has a single count. The chain has TRBV5-4 and TRBJ1-1; TRBD1 is a possible D gene (5 bases). V lost 3 bases, J lost 6 bases, and 9 bases lay in between. Germline V gives CDR1 SGHNT, CDR2 YYREEE (reference sequence). CDR3 size: 12 residues. CDR3 bases: TGTGCCAGCAGCTGGGGCACGGCTGAAGCTTTCTTT. Translated: CASSWGTAEAFF.

The chain combines TRBV2 with TRBJ2-7, with 7 positions matching TRBD2. The CDR3 has 13 amino acids. Trimming removed 6 bases from V and 4 bases from J; junction bases left unmatched: 6. Germline CDR1 and CDR2: SNHLY and FYNNEI. The CDR3 nucleotides read TGTGCCAGCAGAGGGACTACCCAATACGAGCAGTACTTC. Its translation: CASRGTTQYEQYF.

The chain combines TRBV28 with TRBJ2-5; 9 nucleotides align to TRBD2. The trim removed 5 bases at V and 4 bases at J, leaving 5 bases unmatched. CDR3 length equals 14 residues. Germline V gives CDR1 MDHEN, CDR2 SYDVKM. CDR3: CASSLAGSGETQYF. CDR3 DNA sequence: TGTGCCAGCAGTCTAGCGGGAAGTGGAGAGACCCAGTACTTC.

In DNA, the CDR3 is TGCGCCAGCAGCCAATTGGGGGGGCTCGGAAACACCATATATTTT. Protein product: CASSQLGGLGNTIYF. The chain uses TRBV4-3 and TRBJ1-3; the D gene is possibly TRBD1 (6 bases). The germline CDR1 and CDR2 sequences are LGHNA and YSLEER. The CDR3 is made up of 15 amino acids. V lost 2 bases and J lost 4, with 12 bases in between.

The chain carries TRBV13 and TRBJ1-6, with 8 bases identical to TRBD1. CDR1 and CDR2 from the germline V gene are PRHDT and FYEKMQ (reference sequence). The CDR3 is made up of 16 amino acids. J gave up 0 bases and V 2 bases, and 0 bases lay outside the gene matches. CDR3 in amino acids: CASSLQGASYNSPLHF. CDR3 DNA: TGTGCCAGCAGCTTACAGGGGGCCTCCTATAATTCACCCCTCCACTTT.

The chain combines TRBV10-3 with TRBJ2-7, with TRBD2 identical over 7 bases. The CDR3 length is 13 residues. Trimming took 3 bases from V and 6 from J; bases not matched to a gene: 5. Germline V lookup: CDR1 ENHRY, CDR2 SYGVKD. CDR3 sequence reads: CAISDRAGSEQYF. CDR3 sequence (DNA): TGTGCCATCAGTGATCGAGCGGGGAGCGAGCAGTACTTC.

The chain employs TRBV5-5 and TRBJ2-7; no reliable D call. The V end lost 0 bases, the J end lost 7 bases, and 14 bases lay between the germline ends. The CDR3 is 14 residues long. From germline, CDR1 is SGHKS and CDR2 YYEKEE (reference sequence). Written as DNA, the CDR3 is TGTGCCAGCAGCTTGGGGCAAGTCGTCGGGGAGCAGTACTTC. Translated: CASSLGQVVGEQYF. The variable domain in full, completed from reference TRBV5-5 and TRBJ2-7, reads DAGVTQSPTHLIKTRGQQVTLRCSPISGHKSVSWYQQVLGQGPQFIFQYYEKEERGRGNFPDRFSARQFPNYSSELNVNALLLGDSALYLCASSLGQVVGEQYFGPGTRLTVT.

This chain uses TRBV7-2 with TRBJ2-7; 7 positions agree with TRBD2. Germline loops: CDR1 SGHTA, CDR2 FQGNSA. CDR3 size: 14 residues. V lost 1 base, J lost 10 bases, and 10 bases stayed unmatched. The CDR3 coding sequence is TGTGCCAGCAGCTTAGAGAGTAGCGGGCTCTTCCAGTACTTC. This translates into CASSLESSGLFQYF.

This clone was counted once. The chain is built from TRBV6-2 or TRBV6-3 and TRBJ1-2; D is unclear. V was shortened by 6 bases and J by 4 bases, with 6 bases between the two germline ends. Germline V gives CDR1 MNHEY, CDR2 SVGEGT. The CDR3 sequence is 11 residues long. The CDR3 coding sequence is TGTGCCAGCAGCGACATCTATGGCTACACCTTC. Translated: CASSDIYGYTF.

The chain recombines TRBV7-6 with TRBJ2-7, with D unresolved. This CDR3 has 15 amino acids. Germline CDR1 and CDR2: SGHVS and FNYEAQ. The V gene lost 7 bases and the J gene lost 2 bases, with 18 bases spanning the gap. This CDR3 is CASTPFSGAPYEQYF. DNA of the CDR3: TGTGCCAGCACCCCATTCTCAGGCGCCCCCTACGAGCAGTACTTC.

This chain's CDR3 is CASSPDSRTDTQYF. DNA for the CDR3: TGCGCCAGCAGCCCTGACAGCCGCACAGATACGCAGTATTTT. This chain links TRBV5-1 with TRBJ2-3; D perhaps matches TRBD1 (5 bases). In germline, CDR1 is SGHRS, CDR2 YFSETQ. V was clipped by 4 bases and J by 1 base, with 10 bases between them. The CDR3 contains 14 residues.

The chain has TRBV4-1 and TRBJ1-2; 12 bases map to TRBD1. Germline CDR1 and CDR2: MGHRA and YSYEKL. Unmatched junction bases numbered 9, after V lost 2 bases and J lost 8 bases. This CDR3 has 16 residues. The chain's CDR3 is CASSQPGTGGLEGYTF. The CDR3 coding sequence is TGCGCCAGCAGCCAACCCGGGACAGGGGGCCTAGAAGGCTACACCTTC.

The chain has TRBV7-2 and TRBJ2-3; perhaps TRBD1 as D (6 bases). CDR3 size: 13 residues. From germline, CDR1 is SGHTA and CDR2 FQGNSA. The V end lost 5 bases, the J end lost 5 bases, and 11 bases lay between the germline ends. The CDR3 sequence: CASSVTGKDTQYF. For the CDR3, the DNA is TGTGCCAGCAGCGTCACAGGGAAAGATACGCAGTATTTT. The whole variable domain, filled in from reference TRBV7-2 and TRBJ2-3, reads GAGVSQSPSNKVTEKGKDVELRCDPISGHTALYWYRQSLGQGLEFLIYFQGNSAPDKSGLPSDRFSAERTGGSVSTLTIQRTQQEDSAVYLCASSVTGKDTQYFGPGTRLTVL.

This chain uses TRBV30 with TRBJ2-1; 11 nucleotides match TRBD2. The CDR3 is 16 residues long. V was clipped by 3 bases and J by 1 base; unmatched bases: 5. Germline V gene data show CDR1 as GTSNPN and CDR2 as SVGIG (reference sequence). Here the CDR3 DNA reads TGTGCCTGGAGGGGACTAGCGGCCCCTTCCTACAATGAGCAGTTCTTC. Residues: CAWRGLAAPSYNEQFF. Variable domain in full (rest from reference TRBV30 and TRBJ2-1): SQTIHQWPATLVQPVGSPLSLECTVEGTSNPNLYWYRQAAGRGLQLLFYSVGIGQISSEVPQNLSASRPQDRQFILSSKKLLLSDSGFYLCAWRGLAAPSYNEQFFGPGTRLTVL.

The chain joins TRBV11-2 to TRBJ2-2; no firm D call. The germline V and J ends were trimmed by 6 bases and 6 bases, with 14 bases remaining between them. This CDR3 has 14 residues. Germline V gene data show CDR1 as SGHAT and CDR2 as FQNNGV. The CDR3 DNA reads as TGTGCCAGCAGTCCCAACTATGGATCCGGGGAGCTGTTTTTT. Protein sequence: CASSPNYGSGELFF.

This clone was seen only once. This sequence joins TRBV9 and TRBJ2-1; 8 bases are a match to TRBD2. Trimming at V came to 3 bases and at J to 4 bases, leaving 6 bases not matched to a gene. The CDR3 covers 15 residues. Germline loops: CDR1 SGDLS, CDR2 YYNGEE. CDR3 sequence reads: CASSAAGGGYNEQFF. The DNA for the CDR3 is TGTGCCAGCAGCGCCGCGGGGGGCGGTTACAATGAGCAGTTCTTC.

The rearrangement joins TRBV15 to TRBJ2-2; D is undetermined. V was shortened by 1 base and J by 6 bases, with 12 bases between the two germline ends. Germline assignment: CDR1 LNHNV and CDR2 YYDKDF (reference sequence). The CDR3 consists of 15 residues. CDR3 sequence: CATSRVEHIAGELFF. DNA for the CDR3: TGTGCCACCAGCAGAGTCGAGCATATAGCCGGGGAGCTGTTTTTT.

A single count supports this clone. The chain links TRBV6-4 to TRBJ2-5, with 10 bases aligning to TRBD2. This CDR3 contains 16 residues. Trimming at V came to 3 bases and at J to 10 bases, leaving 14 bases not matched to a gene. Germline values: CDR1 MRHNA, CDR2 SNTAGT. CDR3 bases: TGTGCCAGCAGTGAGCAGTTCCTAGCGGGGGCCCTCTGCCAGTACTTC. This encodes CASSEQFLAGALCQYF.

The rearrangement links TRBV4-3 to TRBJ1-2, with no clear D. This CDR3 spans 14 amino acids. Germline CDR1 is LGHNA and CDR2 is YSLEER. The V end was cut by 1 base, the J end by 5 bases, with 11 bases between. The chain's CDR3 is CASSQGSGVYGYTF. The CDR3 DNA is TGCGCCAGCAGCCAAGGCTCCGGGGTTTATGGCTACACCTTC.

The chain is built from TRBV6-6 and TRBJ2-3; unclear D gene. V was shortened by 7 bases and J by 2 bases, with 4 bases between the two germline ends. The CDR3 has 11 residues. Per germline, CDR1 MNHNY and CDR2 SVGAGI (reference sequence). CDR3 amino acids: CASTNTDTQYF. In DNA form, the CDR3 reads TGTGCCAGCACTAACACAGATACGCAGTATTTT.